The clone carrying this T cell receptor beta chain qualifies as medium-sized (0.01 to 0.1%). TCRdb reanalysed the 5' RACE reads using MiXCR and keeps one entry per CDR3 protein. Among some 2,600 distinct CDR3 sequences listed, approximately 8.5% were seen once. The data derive from a study of spatial heterogeneity in lung cancer. Study context: Alpha-chain sequences were consistently detected in smaller numbers than beta-chain sequences.

With 3 bases removed from V and 2 bases from J, the gap between germline ends came to 14 bases. Germline CDR1 reads SGHRS; CDR2 reads YFSETQ. CDR3 length equals 15 residues. As for time point: sample taken at primary tumor resection. Samples were donated by 72 untreated early-stage non-small cell lung cancer patients. In each case, whole RNA from tumor, nontumor lung or frozen PBMC was sequenced unsorted. The rearrangement uses TRBV5-1 and TRBJ1-2, with D uncertain. Source: normal lung tissue next to the tumor, taken at surgery. The receptor's source is a male donor with early-stage non-small cell lung cancer. The CDR3 nucleotides are TGCGCCAGCAGCTCATCCGGGGTCGGCAACTATGGCTACACCTTC. The encoded protein is CASSSSGVGNYGYTF. Looking up the rest from reference TRBV5-1 and TRBJ1-2 gives the full variable domain: KAGVTQTPRYLIKTRGQQVTLSCSPISGHRSVSWYQQTPGQGLQFLFEYFSETQRNKGNFPGRFSGRQFSNSRSEMNVSTLELGDSALYLCASSSSGVGNYGYTFGSGTRLTVV.